This TCR beta chain was documented in a study of T cells in Graves' hyperthyroidism and ophthalmopathy. The germline CDR1 and CDR2 sequences are SGHNT and YENEEA. This CDR3 comprises 12 residues. The V end lost 6 bases, the J end lost 6 bases, and 9 bases lay between the germline ends. RNA transcripts gave rise to amplified TCR beta CDR3 regions. A first-round RT-PCR of the TCR CDR3 used the HTBI primer set. One entry per CDR3 protein, called by TCRdb with MiXCR from the multiplex PCR reads. The profile covers approximately 720,000 distinct CDR3 sequences, with roughly a sixth appearing a single time and 16% taken by the ten largest.

Sequencing was carried out using blood. This chain connects TRBV11-3 to TRBJ2-1; D gene ambiguous. The clonotype comes from a woman in her forties or fifties with Graves' hyperthyroidism that later progressed to Graves' ophthalmopathy. In DNA form, the CDR3 reads TGTGCCAGCAGAAGGGAAACCAATGAGCAGTTCTTC. The encoded protein is CASRRETNEQFF.